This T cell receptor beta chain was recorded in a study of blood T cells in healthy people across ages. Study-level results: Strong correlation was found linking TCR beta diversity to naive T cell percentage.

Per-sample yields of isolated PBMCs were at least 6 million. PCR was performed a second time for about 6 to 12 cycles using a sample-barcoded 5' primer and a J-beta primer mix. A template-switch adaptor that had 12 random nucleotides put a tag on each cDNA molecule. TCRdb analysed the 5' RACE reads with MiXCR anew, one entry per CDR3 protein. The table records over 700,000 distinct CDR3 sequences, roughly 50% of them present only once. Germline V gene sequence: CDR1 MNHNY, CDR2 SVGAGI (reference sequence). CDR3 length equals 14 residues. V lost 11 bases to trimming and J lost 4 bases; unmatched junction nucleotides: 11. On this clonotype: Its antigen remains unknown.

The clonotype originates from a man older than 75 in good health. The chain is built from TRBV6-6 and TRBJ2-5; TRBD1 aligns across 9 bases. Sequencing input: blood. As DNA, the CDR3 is TGTGCCGGCTCGGGACAGGGCTCGGTAGAGACCCAGTACTTC. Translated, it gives CAGSGQGSVETQYF.